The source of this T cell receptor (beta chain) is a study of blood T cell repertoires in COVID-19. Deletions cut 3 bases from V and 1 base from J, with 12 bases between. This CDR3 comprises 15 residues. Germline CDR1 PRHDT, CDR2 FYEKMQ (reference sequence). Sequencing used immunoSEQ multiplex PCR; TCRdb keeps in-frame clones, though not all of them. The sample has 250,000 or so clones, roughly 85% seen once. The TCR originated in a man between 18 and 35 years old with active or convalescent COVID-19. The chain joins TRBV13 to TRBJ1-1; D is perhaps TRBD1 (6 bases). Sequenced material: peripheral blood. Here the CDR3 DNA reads TGTGCCAGCAGCTTCAGGCGGACAGCGAACACTGAAGCTTTCTTT. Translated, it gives CASSFRRTANTEAFF.